This T cell receptor (beta chain) was profiled in a study of control samples from healthy donors and cancer patients. Assay: immunoSEQ multiplex PCR; the TCRdb copy retains only in-frame clones and omits some. The table records 96,000 or so clones, 85% to 95% of them present only once. The J segment lost 0 bases and the V segment lost 4 bases, leaving 5 bases of the junction unmatched. Germline V gene lookup returns CDR1 SGHDT and CDR2 YYEEEE. This CDR3 has 15 amino acids. Sequencing was done on a sample of blood. The clonotype comes from a man between 18 and 29 years old in good health. The V call is TRBV5-6, the J call TRBJ1-1; 8 positions match TRBD1. CDR3: CASSEKDRVNTEAFF. CDR3 DNA: TGTGCCAGCAGCGAGAAGGACAGGGTGAACACTGAAGCTTTCTTT.